Listed below are T cell receptor beta chains from one sample, sequenced in a study of breast tumors, draining lymph nodes, adjacent tissues. TCRdb reprocessed the multiplex PCR reads with MiXCR, giving one entry per CDR3 protein. This table has around 250,000 distinct CDR3 sequences, 30% to 35% appearing once. The specimen was axillary lymph node tissue. These receptor sequences come from a female donor with breast cancer. Some clones in this sample may be carry-over from other donors' samples. Both conserved end residues are part of each CDR3. A D gene is named only where the DNA matches it firmly. Expanded clones are given a class, and other clones once, few, many or no size at all.

d_call: TRBD2
v_call: TRBV20-1
clone_size: many
j_call: TRBJ2-2
cdr3_nt: TGCAGTGCTAGCGGGGGGGCTAACACCGGGGAGCTGTTTTTT
cdr3_aa: CSASGGANTGELFF

d_call: TRBD2
v_call: TRBV7-9
clone_size: .
j_call: TRBJ2-3
cdr3_nt: TGTGCCAGCACCCTAGCGGGAGGGCCCCCCTCGGATGAGCAGTATTTT
cdr3_aa: CASTLAGGPPSDEQYF

d_call: .
v_call: TRBV7-2
clone_size: many
j_call: TRBJ2-1
cdr3_nt: TGTGCCAGCAGCTTATCGGCCTGGAACAATGAGCAGTTCTTC
cdr3_aa: CASSLSAWNNEQFF

d_call: .
v_call: TRBV7-8
clone_size: many
j_call: TRBJ2-5
cdr3_nt: TGTGCCAGCAGCTTAGCCAGACAAGAGACCCAGTACTTC
cdr3_aa: CASSLARQETQYF

d_call: TRBD2
v_call: TRBV10-3
clone_size: .
j_call: TRBJ2-5
cdr3_nt: TGTGCCATCAGTGGGACTAGCGGGACCCCCAGGGAGACCCAGTACTTC
cdr3_aa: CAISGTSGTPRETQYF

d_call: .
v_call: TRBV5-4
clone_size: many
j_call: TRBJ2-7
cdr3_nt: TGTGCCAGCAGCGGCACCAGGAACAGACACGAGCAGTACTTC
cdr3_aa: CASSGTRNRHEQYF

d_call: TRBD2
v_call: TRBV6-1
clone_size: .
j_call: TRBJ2-1
cdr3_nt: TGTGCCAGCAGTCCGACTAGCGGGAGGGCCGGCTACAATGAGCAGTTCTTC
cdr3_aa: CASSPTSGRAGYNEQFF

d_call: .
v_call: TRBV7-8
clone_size: many
j_call: TRBJ1-3
cdr3_nt: TGTGCCAGCAGCCGAGGGTCTGGGCAGGGAAACACCATATATTTT
cdr3_aa: CASSRGSGQGNTIYF

d_call: .
v_call: TRBV11-3
clone_size: many
j_call: TRBJ2-7
cdr3_nt: TGTGCCAGCAGCTTAAGGGACACTCCCTACGAGCAGTACTTC
cdr3_aa: CASSLRDTPYEQYF

d_call: .
v_call: TRBV24-1
clone_size: .
j_call: TRBJ1-1
cdr3_nt: TGTGCCACCAGTCCAGATGAAGCTTTCTTT
cdr3_aa: CATSPDEAFF

d_call: TRBD1
v_call: TRBV11-1
clone_size: .
j_call: TRBJ1-1
cdr3_nt: TGTGCCAGCAGCCCTCCAGACAGGGGAGGGAACACTGAAGCTTTCTTT
cdr3_aa: CASSPPDRGGNTEAFF

d_call: TRBD2
v_call: TRBV2
clone_size: many
j_call: TRBJ2-7
cdr3_nt: TGTGCCAGCAGTAGAGGACTAGCGGGAGGCCGAATGGAGCAGTACTTC
cdr3_aa: CASSRGLAGGRMEQYF

d_call: .
v_call: TRBV20-1
clone_size: many
j_call: TRBJ2-5
cdr3_nt: TGCAGTGCCCCGGACAGAACCCTTCAAGAGACCCAGTACTTC
cdr3_aa: CSAPDRTLQETQYF

d_call: .
v_call: TRBV7-2
clone_size: many
j_call: TRBJ1-2
cdr3_nt: TGTGCCAGCAGCCCTGGTGGTGCCGGAGTTAACTATGGCTACACCTTC
cdr3_aa: CASSPGGAGVNYGYTF

d_call: TRBD1
v_call: TRBV6-5
clone_size: many
j_call: TRBJ1-5
cdr3_nt: TGTGCCAGCGGTCCGGGACAGGGGGCTCAGCCCCAGCATTTT
cdr3_aa: CASGPGQGAQPQHF

d_call: TRBD2
v_call: TRBV10-3
clone_size: many
j_call: TRBJ2-2
cdr3_nt: TGTGCCATACGAGGCACTAGCGGGGGATCCGGGGAGCTGTTTTTT
cdr3_aa: CAIRGTSGGSGELFF

d_call: TRBD2
v_call: TRBV7-8
clone_size: many
j_call: TRBJ2-3
cdr3_nt: TGTGCCAGCAGCTTAGCGGGACTAGCGGGGCAGTATTTT
cdr3_aa: CASSLAGLAGQYF

d_call: .
v_call: TRBV10-3
clone_size: many
j_call: TRBJ1-4
cdr3_nt: TGTGCCATTCGACAGGAAGCTAATGAAAAACTGTTTTTT
cdr3_aa: CAIRQEANEKLFF

d_call: .
v_call: TRBV6-5
clone_size: few
j_call: TRBJ2-1
cdr3_nt: TGTGCCAGCAGTTACGTGGCGTACTCCTACAATGAGCAGTTCTTC
cdr3_aa: CASSYVAYSYNEQFF

d_call: .
v_call: TRBV20-1
clone_size: many
j_call: TRBJ2-2
cdr3_nt: TGCAGTGCTAGAGCCCCCAGGATTAACACCGGGGAGCTGTTTTTT
cdr3_aa: CSARAPRINTGELFF

d_call: TRBD1
v_call: TRBV6-6
clone_size: .
j_call: TRBJ2-7
cdr3_nt: TGTGCCAGCCTGCCGGGACAGGGGGCCTACGAGCAGTACTTC
cdr3_aa: CASLPGQGAYEQYF

d_call: .
v_call: TRBV28
clone_size: .
j_call: TRBJ1-2
cdr3_nt: TGTGCCAGCAGCAACGGGCGACAGTACGGCTACACCTTC
cdr3_aa: CASSNGRQYGYTF